This T cell receptor beta chain was retrieved from a study of blood T cells in healthy people across ages. The CDR3 extends over 16 amino acids. The germline CDR1 and CDR2 sequences are SEHNR and FQNEAQ (reference sequence). The V end lost 1 base, the J end lost 3 bases, and 13 bases lay between the germline ends. The second PCR ran 7 to 11 cycles with a sample-barcoded 5' primer and J-beta primers. TCRdb reprocessed the 5' RACE reads with MiXCR, giving one entry per CDR3 protein. The repertoire holds roughly 900,000 distinct CDR3 sequences, with roughly 43% as singletons. The chain employs TRBV7-9 and TRBJ2-1, with D uncertain. The source material was blood. This receptor was identified in a man younger than 45 in good health. CDR3 amino acids: CASSLGGVTIYNEQFF. The CDR3 DNA reads as TGTGCCAGCAGCTTAGGCGGCGTCACCATCTACAATGAGCAGTTCTTC.